This T cell receptor beta chain is drawn from a study of cytomegalovirus exposure and HLA in healthy donors. The wider study: The study placed 80% to 85% of its approximately 360 genotyped donors in the Caucasian-associated ancestry cluster. Regarding the study as a whole: The availability of immune exposure information extended only to CMV serostatus.

Germline assignment: CDR1 MDHEN and CDR2 SYDVKM. The CDR3 length is 19 residues. The V segment lost 8 bases and the J segment 0 bases; nucleotides outside the gene matches: 13. The PCR had 60 Vbeta and 13 Jbeta primers. Using immunoSEQ multiplex PCR, the repertoire was profiled, and TCRdb retains in-frame clones only, with some absent. This table holds 120,000 or so clones, 70% to 80% found once. As regards this clone: No antigen is known for it.

This sequence originates from a young man in good health and CMV-seronegative. V and J are TRBV28 and TRBJ2-4; 13 positions match TRBD2. Sequencing was performed on PBMCs. The CDR3 DNA is TGTGCCAGCTTCGGGACTAGCGGGAATATGGGGATAGCCAAAAACATTCAGTACTTC. This codes for CASFGTSGNMGIAKNIQYF.